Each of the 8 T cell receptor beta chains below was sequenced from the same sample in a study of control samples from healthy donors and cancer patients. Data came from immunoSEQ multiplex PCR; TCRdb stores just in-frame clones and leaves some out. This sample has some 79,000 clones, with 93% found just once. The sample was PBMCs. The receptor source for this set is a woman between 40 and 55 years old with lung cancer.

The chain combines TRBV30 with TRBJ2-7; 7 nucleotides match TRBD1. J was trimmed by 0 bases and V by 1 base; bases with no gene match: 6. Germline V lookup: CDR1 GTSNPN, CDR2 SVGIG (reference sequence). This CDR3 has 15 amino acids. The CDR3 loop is CAWSADDRDSYEQYF. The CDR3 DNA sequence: TGTGCCTGGAGTGCGGACGACAGGGACTCCTACGAGCAGTACTTC.

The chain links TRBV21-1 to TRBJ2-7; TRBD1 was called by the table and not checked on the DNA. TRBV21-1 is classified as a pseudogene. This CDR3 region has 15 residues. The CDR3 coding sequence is TGTGCCAGCAGCAAAGAGGGGTTAGGGTGCTACGAGCAGTACTTC. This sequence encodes CASSKEGLGCYEQYF.

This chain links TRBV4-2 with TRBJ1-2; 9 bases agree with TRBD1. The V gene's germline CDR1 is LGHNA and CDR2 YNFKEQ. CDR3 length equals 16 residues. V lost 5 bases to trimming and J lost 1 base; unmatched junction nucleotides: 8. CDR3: CASSSWDREGNYGYTF. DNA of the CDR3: TGTGCCAGCAGCTCTTGGGACAGGGAAGGTAACTATGGCTACACCTTC.

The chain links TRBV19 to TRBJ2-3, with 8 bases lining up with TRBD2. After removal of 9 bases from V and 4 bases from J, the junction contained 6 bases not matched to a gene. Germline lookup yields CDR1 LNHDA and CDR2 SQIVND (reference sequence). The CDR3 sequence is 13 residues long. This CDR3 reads CASRAGGSDTQYF. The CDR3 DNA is TGTGCCAGCCGCGCGGGGGGCTCAGATACGCAGTATTTT.

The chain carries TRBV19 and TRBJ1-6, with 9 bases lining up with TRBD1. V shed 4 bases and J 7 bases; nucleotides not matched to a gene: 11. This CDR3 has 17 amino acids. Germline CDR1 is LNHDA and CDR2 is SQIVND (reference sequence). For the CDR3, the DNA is TGTGCCAGTAGTACCCGGGACAGGGATCTTCGGAATTCACCCCTCCACTTT. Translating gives CASSTRDRDLRNSPLHF.

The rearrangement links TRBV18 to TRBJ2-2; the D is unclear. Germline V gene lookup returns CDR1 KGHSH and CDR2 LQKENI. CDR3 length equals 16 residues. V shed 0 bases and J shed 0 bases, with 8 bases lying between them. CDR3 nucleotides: TGTGCCAGCTCACCACCGACCGCCACGAACACCGGGGAGCTGTTTTTT. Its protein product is CASSPPTATNTGELFF.

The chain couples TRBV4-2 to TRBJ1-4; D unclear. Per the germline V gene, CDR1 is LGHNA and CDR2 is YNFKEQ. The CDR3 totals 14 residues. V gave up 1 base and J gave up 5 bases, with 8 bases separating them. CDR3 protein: CASSQGSLNEKLFF. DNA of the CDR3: TGTGCCAGCAGCCAAGGGTCTCTGAATGAAAAACTGTTTTTT.

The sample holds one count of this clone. CDR3 DNA: TGCGCCAGCAGCCAAGAAGGAAACGTATTTCTACTAGCCAAAAACATTCAGTACTTC. Translated, it gives CASSQEGNVFLLAKNIQYF. This rearrangement joins TRBV4-1 to TRBJ2-4; no reliable D call. Trimming shortened V by 0 bases and J by 0 bases, and 18 bases separated the two germline ends. The CDR3 spans 19 residues. Germline CDR1 reads MGHRA; CDR2 reads YSYEKL.